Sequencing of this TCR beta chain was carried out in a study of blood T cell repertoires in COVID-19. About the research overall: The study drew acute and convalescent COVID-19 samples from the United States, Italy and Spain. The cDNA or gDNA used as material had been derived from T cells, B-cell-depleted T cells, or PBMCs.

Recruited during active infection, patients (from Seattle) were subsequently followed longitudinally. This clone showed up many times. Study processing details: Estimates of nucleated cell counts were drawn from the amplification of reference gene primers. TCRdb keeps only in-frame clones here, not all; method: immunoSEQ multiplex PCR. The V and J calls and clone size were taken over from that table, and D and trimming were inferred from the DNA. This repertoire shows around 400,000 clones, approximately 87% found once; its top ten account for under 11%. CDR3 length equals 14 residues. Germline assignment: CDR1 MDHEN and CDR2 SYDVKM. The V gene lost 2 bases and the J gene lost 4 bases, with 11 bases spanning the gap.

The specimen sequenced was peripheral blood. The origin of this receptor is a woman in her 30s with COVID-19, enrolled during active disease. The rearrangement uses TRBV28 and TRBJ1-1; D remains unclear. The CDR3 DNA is TGTGCCAGCAGTTTACGACTCGATCCCACTGAAGCTTTCTTT. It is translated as CASSLRLDPTEAFF.